These T cell receptor beta chains were read from a single sample in a study of T cell responses to AZD1222 COVID-19 vaccine. Clones were sequenced by immunoSEQ multiplex PCR, and TCRdb holds only the in-frame ones, with some missing. This sample has 200,000 or so clones, with 80% to 90% found just once. The specimen comprised peripheral blood, sampled on day 0 of MenACWY control vaccination. Receptors were obtained from an adult in good health. Each CDR3 is given with its conserved first and last residue. The order of the fields is V gene, clone size, J gene, D gene, CDR3 protein, CDR3 DNA. D genes are given only for firm matches. Only part of the rows carry a size: once, few, many, or a class if the clone is expanded.

V gene: TRBV6-5
clone size: .
J gene: TRBJ2-7
D gene: .
CDR3 protein: CASSPWDHTYEQYF
CDR3 DNA: TGTGCCAGCAGTCCCTGGGACCATACCTACGAGCAGTACTTC

V gene: TRBV28
clone size: .
J gene: TRBJ2-7
D gene: .
CDR3 protein: CASSDMRLSLRYEQYF
CDR3 DNA: TGTGCCAGCAGCGATATGCGGCTTTCCCTTAGGTACGAGCAGTACTTC

V gene: TRBV18
clone size: .
J gene: TRBJ2-2
D gene: .
CDR3 protein: CASSPLGAGETGELFF
CDR3 DNA: TGTGCCAGCTCACCCTTGGGGGCCGGCGAGACCGGGGAGCTGTTTTTT

V gene: TRBV28
clone size: .
J gene: TRBJ1-4
D gene: .
CDR3 protein: CASQGRGREKLFF
CDR3 DNA: TGTGCCAGTCAGGGTAGGGGCAGAGAAAAACTGTTTTTT

V gene: TRBV5-1
clone size: .
J gene: TRBJ2-7
D gene: TRBD1
CDR3 protein: CASSLSPGTANYEQYF
CDR3 DNA: TGCGCCAGCAGCTTGAGCCCCGGGACAGCTAACTACGAGCAGTACTTC

V gene: TRBV6-5
clone size: few
J gene: TRBJ1-4
D gene: TRBD1
CDR3 protein: CASSYETGASEKLFF
CDR3 DNA: TGTGCCAGCAGTTACGAGACAGGGGCGAGTGAAAAACTGTTTTTT

V gene: TRBV20-1
clone size: few
J gene: TRBJ1-2
D gene: .
CDR3 protein: CSASLGDYGYTF
CDR3 DNA: TGCAGTGCTAGTCTGGGGGACTATGGCTACACCTTC

V gene: TRBV5-4
clone size: .
J gene: TRBJ1-4
D gene: .
CDR3 protein: CASSLRVSGSEDEKLFF
CDR3 DNA: TGTGCCAGCAGCTTGAGAGTCTCCGGGTCGGAGGATGAAAAACTGTTTTTT

V gene: TRBV27
clone size: few
J gene: TRBJ1-1
D gene: .
CDR3 protein: CASSFRGARTEAFF
CDR3 DNA: TGTGCCAGCAGTTTTCGGGGGGCCAGGACTGAAGCTTTCTTT

V gene: TRBV19
clone size: .
J gene: TRBJ1-1
D gene: .
CDR3 protein: CASRRARNTEAFF
CDR3 DNA: TGTGCCAGTCGGAGGGCGAGGAACACTGAAGCTTTCTTT

V gene: TRBV7-2
clone size: few
J gene: TRBJ2-3
D gene: TRBD2
CDR3 protein: CASSPSGGADTQYF
CDR3 DNA: TGTGCCAGCAGCCCCAGCGGGGGGGCAGATACGCAGTATTTT

V gene: TRBV3-1/TRBV3-2
clone size: .
J gene: TRBJ1-1
D gene: .
CDR3 protein: CASSQGVRVSTEAFF
CDR3 DNA: TGTGCCAGCAGCCAAGGTGTACGAGTGAGCACTGAAGCTTTCTTT

V gene: TRBV29-1
clone size: .
J gene: TRBJ1-1
D gene: .
CDR3 protein: CSVGRARADTEAFF
CDR3 DNA: TGCAGCGTTGGAAGGGCCAGGGCGGACACTGAAGCTTTCTTT

V gene: TRBV30
clone size: once
J gene: TRBJ1-2
D gene: .
CDR3 protein: CAWSVGKGGYGYTF
CDR3 DNA: TGTGCCTGGAGTGTTGGAAAGGGTGGCTATGGCTACACCTTC

V gene: TRBV14
clone size: .
J gene: TRBJ2-3
D gene: TRBD1
CDR3 protein: CASRRTGADTQYF
CDR3 DNA: TGTGCCAGCAGACGGACAGGGGCAGATACGCAGTATTTT

V gene: TRBV19
clone size: once
J gene: TRBJ2-5
D gene: TRBD2
CDR3 protein: CASSIGLGVAGETQYF
CDR3 DNA: TGTGCCAGTAGTATAGGGTTGGGGGTAGCGGGGGAGACCCAGTACTTC

V gene: TRBV6-2/TRBV6-3
clone size: .
J gene: TRBJ2-1
D gene: .
CDR3 protein: CASSYSPPRGVYNEQFF
CDR3 DNA: TGTGCCAGCAGTTACTCCCCCCCGCGGGGCGTGTACAATGAGCAGTTCTTC

V gene: TRBV29-1
clone size: .
J gene: TRBJ1-3
D gene: .
CDR3 protein: CSAAVQGNTIYF
CDR3 DNA: TGCAGCGCCGCAGTACAGGGAAACACCATATATTTT

V gene: TRBV5-1
clone size: .
J gene: TRBJ1-4
D gene: TRBD1
CDR3 protein: CASSAQGAGNEKLFF
CDR3 DNA: TGCGCCAGCAGCGCCCAGGGGGCGGGTAATGAAAAACTGTTTTTT

V gene: TRBV19
clone size: few
J gene: TRBJ1-5
D gene: TRBD1
CDR3 protein: CASRPGQGAGQPQHF
CDR3 DNA: TGTGCCAGTAGGCCCGGACAGGGGGCAGGTCAGCCCCAGCATTTT

V gene: TRBV5-1
clone size: .
J gene: TRBJ2-7
D gene: .
CDR3 protein: CASSLGGTPSYEQYF
CDR3 DNA: TGCGCCAGCAGCTTGGGAGGGACTCCCTCCTACGAGCAGTACTTC

V gene: TRBV18
clone size: .
J gene: TRBJ2-5
D gene: TRBD1
CDR3 protein: CASSPGQGFQETQYF
CDR3 DNA: TGTGCCAGCTCACCGGGACAGGGTTTCCAAGAGACCCAGTACTTC

V gene: TRBV6-5
clone size: .
J gene: TRBJ2-7
D gene: TRBD1
CDR3 protein: CASSHGQGAYEQYF
CDR3 DNA: TGTGCCAGCAGTCACGGACAGGGGGCCTACGAGCAGTACTTC

V gene: TRBV6-2/TRBV6-3
clone size: once
J gene: TRBJ1-1
D gene: .
CDR3 protein: CASSIQGFTEAFF
CDR3 DNA: TGTGCCAGCAGTATACAGGGTTTCACTGAAGCTTTCTTT

V gene: TRBV27
clone size: .
J gene: TRBJ2-7
D gene: .
CDR3 protein: CASSYHWGVNEQYF
CDR3 DNA: TGTGCCAGCAGTTACCACTGGGGGGTCAACGAGCAGTACTTC

V gene: TRBV11-3
clone size: few
J gene: TRBJ1-1
D gene: TRBD1
CDR3 protein: CASSSGTGNGMNTEAFF
CDR3 DNA: TGTGCCAGCAGCTCCGGGACAGGGAACGGAATGAACACTGAAGCTTTCTTT

V gene: TRBV5-4
clone size: .
J gene: TRBJ2-7
D gene: TRBD2
CDR3 protein: CASSLYSGSSYEQYF
CDR3 DNA: TGTGCCAGCAGCTTGTATAGCGGGTCCTCCTACGAGCAGTACTTC

V gene: TRBV7-2
clone size: .
J gene: TRBJ1-6
D gene: .
CDR3 protein: CASSLRSGNSPLHF
CDR3 DNA: TGTGCCAGCAGCTTAAGATCTGGCAATTCACCCCTCCACTTT

V gene: TRBV12-3/TRBV12-4
clone size: once
J gene: TRBJ1-4
D gene: .
CDR3 protein: CASSFREKLFF
CDR3 DNA: TGTGCCAGCAGTTTCCGGGAAAAACTGTTTTTT

V gene: TRBV6-5
clone size: .
J gene: TRBJ1-2
D gene: TRBD1
CDR3 protein: CASTRTGPNYGYTF
CDR3 DNA: TGTGCCAGCACCCGGACAGGGCCTAACTATGGCTACACCTTC

V gene: TRBV27
clone size: .
J gene: TRBJ2-2
D gene: .
CDR3 protein: CASSLKAGELFF
CDR3 DNA: TGTGCCAGCAGTTTAAAGGCCGGGGAGCTGTTTTTT

V gene: TRBV27
clone size: .
J gene: TRBJ1-2
D gene: .
CDR3 protein: CASSLSYSSPGYTF
CDR3 DNA: TGTGCCAGCAGTTTATCGTACAGTTCCCCTGGCTACACCTTC

V gene: TRBV6-1
clone size: once
J gene: TRBJ1-1
D gene: .
CDR3 protein: CASSEGWSSGWSWPTEAFF
CDR3 DNA: TGTGCCAGCAGTGAAGGTTGGAGCAGCGGATGGTCATGGCCCACTGAAGCTTTCTTT

V gene: TRBV6-2/TRBV6-3
clone size: .
J gene: TRBJ1-2
D gene: .
CDR3 protein: CASSSYSVGGYTF
CDR3 DNA: TGTGCCAGCAGTTCGTACAGCGTCGGCGGCTACACCTTC

V gene: TRBV5-1
clone size: once
J gene: TRBJ1-6
D gene: .
CDR3 protein: CASRPEGDLSPLHF
CDR3 DNA: TGCGCCAGCAGACCCGAAGGGGATCTTTCACCCCTCCACTTT

V gene: TRBV5-4
clone size: .
J gene: TRBJ2-1
D gene: TRBD1
CDR3 protein: CASSPGQGLGNEQFF
CDR3 DNA: TGTGCCAGCAGCCCGGGACAGGGGTTGGGCAATGAGCAGTTCTTC

V gene: TRBV6-5
clone size: .
J gene: TRBJ1-5
D gene: TRBD1
CDR3 protein: CASTDRALGQPQHF
CDR3 DNA: TGTGCCAGCACCGACAGGGCCCTGGGGCAGCCCCAGCATTTT

V gene: TRBV14
clone size: .
J gene: TRBJ2-1
D gene: TRBD2
CDR3 protein: CASSQSGGSYNEQFF
CDR3 DNA: TGTGCCAGCAGCCAGAGCGGGGGCTCCTACAATGAGCAGTTCTTC

V gene: TRBV5-4
clone size: .
J gene: TRBJ2-2
D gene: .
CDR3 protein: CASSLRVAGELFF
CDR3 DNA: TGTGCCAGCAGTCTTAGGGTCGCCGGGGAGCTGTTTTTT

V gene: TRBV5-4
clone size: .
J gene: TRBJ1-2
D gene: TRBD1
CDR3 protein: CASSREGARGYTF
CDR3 DNA: TGTGCCAGCAGTCGAGAGGGGGCGCGCGGCTACACCTTC

V gene: TRBV9
clone size: .
J gene: TRBJ2-2
D gene: .
CDR3 protein: CASSVGGSAAGELFF
CDR3 DNA: TGTGCCAGCAGCGTAGGAGGTAGCGCCGCCGGGGAGCTGTTTTTT

V gene: TRBV28
clone size: .
J gene: TRBJ1-2
D gene: TRBD1
CDR3 protein: CASSLWSSTGLGYTF
CDR3 DNA: TGTGCCAGCAGTTTATGGTCCTCGACAGGGCTTGGCTACACCTTC

V gene: TRBV2
clone size: .
J gene: TRBJ1-5
D gene: TRBD1
CDR3 protein: CASSNPGQGSSQPQHF
CDR3 DNA: TGTGCCAGCAGTAATCCGGGACAGGGATCGTCTCAGCCCCAGCATTTT

V gene: TRBV2
clone size: .
J gene: TRBJ2-7
D gene: .
CDR3 protein: CASSEGVVGYEQYF
CDR3 DNA: TGTGCCAGCAGTGAAGGGGTCGTAGGCTACGAGCAGTACTTC

V gene: TRBV3-1/TRBV3-2
clone size: .
J gene: TRBJ2-3
D gene: TRBD2
CDR3 protein: CASSQEVPTSGGPEYSISTDTQYF
CDR3 DNA: TGTGCCAGCAGCCAAGAAGTCCCGACTAGCGGGGGGCCCGAATATTCGATAAGCACAGATACGCAGTATTTT

V gene: TRBV28
clone size: .
J gene: TRBJ1-4
D gene: TRBD1
CDR3 protein: CASSSGTANEKLFF
CDR3 DNA: TGTGCCAGCAGTTCCGGGACAGCTAATGAAAAACTGTTTTTT

V gene: TRBV7-7
clone size: .
J gene: TRBJ2-5
D gene: .
CDR3 protein: CASSLADGGTQYF
CDR3 DNA: TGTGCTAGCAGCTTAGCGGACGGGGGGACCCAGTACTTC

V gene: TRBV7-9
clone size: once
J gene: TRBJ1-2
D gene: .
CDR3 protein: CASSPRQRPRLLNYGYTF
CDR3 DNA: TGTGCCAGCAGCCCAAGACAACGCCCACGGTTACTTAACTATGGCTACACCTTC

V gene: TRBV7-2
clone size: .
J gene: TRBJ2-5
D gene: TRBD2
CDR3 protein: CASRRSSGPQETQYF
CDR3 DNA: TGTGCCAGCAGACGATCTAGCGGCCCACAAGAGACCCAGTACTTC

V gene: TRBV29-1
clone size: few
J gene: TRBJ2-7
D gene: TRBD1
CDR3 protein: CSVYSGTGNYEQYF
CDR3 DNA: TGCAGCGTTTACTCCGGGACAGGGAATTACGAGCAGTACTTC

V gene: TRBV21-1
clone size: .
J gene: TRBJ1-2
D gene: .
CDR3 protein: CASSRDPDGGYYGYTF
CDR3 DNA: TGTGCCAGCAGCCGTGATCCGGACGGGGGTTACTATGGCTACACCTTC

V gene: TRBV28
clone size: .
J gene: TRBJ2-3
D gene: .
CDR3 protein: CASSRHLAGTDTQYF
CDR3 DNA: TGTGCCAGCAGTCGCCACTTGGCCGGCACAGATACGCAGTATTTT

V gene: TRBV3-1/TRBV3-2
clone size: once
J gene: TRBJ2-5
D gene: TRBD1
CDR3 protein: CASSQGFAGQGPETQYF
CDR3 DNA: TGTGCCAGCAGCCAAGGATTTGCGGGACAGGGCCCGGAGACCCAGTACTTC

V gene: TRBV15
clone size: few
J gene: TRBJ1-1
D gene: .
CDR3 protein: CATSREGTLAFF
CDR3 DNA: TGTGCCACCAGCAGAGAGGGGACGTTGGCTTTCTTT

V gene: TRBV11-1
clone size: .
J gene: TRBJ2-2
D gene: .
CDR3 protein: CASSLGQGGGELFF
CDR3 DNA: TGTGCCAGCAGCTTGGGTCAGGGGGGCGGGGAGCTGTTTTTT

V gene: TRBV9
clone size: .
J gene: TRBJ1-2
D gene: .
CDR3 protein: CASSLRGDYGYTF
CDR3 DNA: TGTGCCAGCAGTCTTAGGGGGGACTATGGCTACACCTTC

V gene: TRBV5-4
clone size: .
J gene: TRBJ2-7
D gene: .
CDR3 protein: CASSSRADSVGEQYF
CDR3 DNA: TGTGCCAGCAGCTCCAGGGCAGACTCCGTAGGAGAGCAGTACTTC

V gene: TRBV28
clone size: .
J gene: TRBJ1-2
D gene: TRBD1
CDR3 protein: CASSPLQVTGTDGYTF
CDR3 DNA: TGTGCCAGCAGTCCACTCCAGGTAACCGGGACAGATGGCTACACCTTC

V gene: TRBV3-1/TRBV3-2
clone size: .
J gene: TRBJ1-1
D gene: .
CDR3 protein: CASSQRPPGTEAFF
CDR3 DNA: TGTGCCAGCAGCCAAAGGCCTCCAGGCACTGAAGCTTTCTTT

V gene: TRBV12-5
clone size: few
J gene: TRBJ2-7
D gene: TRBD2
CDR3 protein: CASGLARGTSGPYEQYF
CDR3 DNA: TGTGCTAGTGGTCTGGCCCGGGGGACTAGCGGACCCTACGAGCAGTACTTC